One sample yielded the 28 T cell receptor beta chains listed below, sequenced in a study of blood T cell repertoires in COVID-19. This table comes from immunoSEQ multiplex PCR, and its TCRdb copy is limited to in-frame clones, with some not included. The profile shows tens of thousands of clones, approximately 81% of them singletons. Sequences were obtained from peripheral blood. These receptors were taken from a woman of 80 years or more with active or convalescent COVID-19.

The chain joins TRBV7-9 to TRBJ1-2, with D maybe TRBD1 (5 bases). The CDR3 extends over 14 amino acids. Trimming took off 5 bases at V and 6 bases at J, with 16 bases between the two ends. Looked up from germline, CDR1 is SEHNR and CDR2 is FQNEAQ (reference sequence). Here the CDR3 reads CASSPELTANGYTF. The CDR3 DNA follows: TGTGCCAGCAGCCCCGAACTGACAGCTAATGGCTACACCTTC.

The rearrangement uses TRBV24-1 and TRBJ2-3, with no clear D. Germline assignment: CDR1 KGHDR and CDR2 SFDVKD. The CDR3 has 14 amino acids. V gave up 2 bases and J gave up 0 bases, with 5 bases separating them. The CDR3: CATSDYTSTDTQYF. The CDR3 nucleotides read TGTGCCACCAGTGATTATACTAGCACAGATACGCAGTATTTT.

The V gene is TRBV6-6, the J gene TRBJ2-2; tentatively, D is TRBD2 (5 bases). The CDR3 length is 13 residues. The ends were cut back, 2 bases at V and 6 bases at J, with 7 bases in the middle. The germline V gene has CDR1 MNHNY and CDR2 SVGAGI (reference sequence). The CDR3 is CASSYGGSGELFF. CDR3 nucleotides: TGTGCCAGCAGTTACGGCGGGTCCGGGGAGCTGTTTTTT.

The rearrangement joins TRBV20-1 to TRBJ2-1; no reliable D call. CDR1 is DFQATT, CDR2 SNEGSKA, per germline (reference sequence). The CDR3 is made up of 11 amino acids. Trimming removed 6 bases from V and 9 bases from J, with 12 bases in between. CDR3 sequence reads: CSALPGFEQFF. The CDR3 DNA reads TGCAGTGCCCTACCCGGTTTTGAGCAGTTCTTC.

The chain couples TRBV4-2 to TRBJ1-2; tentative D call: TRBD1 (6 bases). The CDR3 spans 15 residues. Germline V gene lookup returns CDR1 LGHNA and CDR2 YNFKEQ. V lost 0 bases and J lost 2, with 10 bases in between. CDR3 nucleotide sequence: TGTGCCAGCAGCCAAGATCTCACAGGGAACTATGGCTACACCTTC. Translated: CASSQDLTGNYGYTF.

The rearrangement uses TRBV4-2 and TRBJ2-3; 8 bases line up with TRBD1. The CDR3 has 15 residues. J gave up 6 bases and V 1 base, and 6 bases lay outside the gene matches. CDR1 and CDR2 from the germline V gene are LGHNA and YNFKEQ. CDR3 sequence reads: CASSQGRQGADTQYF. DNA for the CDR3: TGTGCCAGCAGCCAAGGAAGGCAGGGGGCTGATACGCAGTATTTT.

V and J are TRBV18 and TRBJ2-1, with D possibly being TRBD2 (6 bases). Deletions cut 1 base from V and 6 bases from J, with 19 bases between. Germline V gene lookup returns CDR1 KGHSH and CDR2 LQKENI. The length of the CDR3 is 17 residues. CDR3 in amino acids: CASSPRLWAGMGNEQFF. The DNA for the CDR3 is TGTGCCAGCTCACCACGGCTTTGGGCGGGAATGGGCAATGAGCAGTTCTTC.

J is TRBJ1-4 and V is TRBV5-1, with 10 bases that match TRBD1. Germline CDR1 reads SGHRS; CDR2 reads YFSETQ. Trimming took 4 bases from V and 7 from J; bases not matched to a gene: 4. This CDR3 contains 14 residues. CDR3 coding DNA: TGCGCCAGCAGCCCGGGACAGGGGATTGAAAAACTGTTTTTT. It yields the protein CASSPGQGIEKLFF.

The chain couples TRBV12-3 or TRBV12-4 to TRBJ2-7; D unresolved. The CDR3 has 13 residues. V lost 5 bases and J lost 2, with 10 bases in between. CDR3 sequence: CASSPLQAYEQYF. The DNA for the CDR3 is TGTGCCAGCAGTCCACTCCAAGCCTACGAGCAGTACTTC.

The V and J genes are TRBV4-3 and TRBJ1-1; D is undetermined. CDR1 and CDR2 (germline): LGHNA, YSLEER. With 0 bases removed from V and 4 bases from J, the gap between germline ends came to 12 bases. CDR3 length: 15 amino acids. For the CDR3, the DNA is TGCGCCAGCAGCCAAGACCGGGATTGGTTCACTGAAGCTTTCTTT. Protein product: CASSQDRDWFTEAFF.

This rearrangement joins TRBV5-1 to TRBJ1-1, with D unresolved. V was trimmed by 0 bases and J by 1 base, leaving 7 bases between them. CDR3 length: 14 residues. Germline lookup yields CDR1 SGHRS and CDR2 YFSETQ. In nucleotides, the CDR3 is TGCGCCAGCAGCTTGGAGGGAGGGAACACTGAAGCTTTCTTT. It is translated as CASSLEGGNTEAFF.

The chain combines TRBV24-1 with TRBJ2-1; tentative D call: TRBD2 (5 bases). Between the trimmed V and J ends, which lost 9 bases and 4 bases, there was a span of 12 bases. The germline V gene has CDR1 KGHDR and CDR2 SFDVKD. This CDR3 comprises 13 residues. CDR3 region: CATAPAGYNEQFF. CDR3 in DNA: TGTGCCACCGCCCCCGCGGGTTACAATGAGCAGTTCTTC.

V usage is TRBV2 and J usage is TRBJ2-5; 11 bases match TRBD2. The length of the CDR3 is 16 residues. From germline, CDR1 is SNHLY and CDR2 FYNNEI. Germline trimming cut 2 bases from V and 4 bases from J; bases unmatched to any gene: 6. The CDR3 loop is CASSESSGGAIETQYF. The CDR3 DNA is TGTGCCAGCAGTGAAAGTAGCGGGGGGGCCATAGAGACCCAGTACTTC.

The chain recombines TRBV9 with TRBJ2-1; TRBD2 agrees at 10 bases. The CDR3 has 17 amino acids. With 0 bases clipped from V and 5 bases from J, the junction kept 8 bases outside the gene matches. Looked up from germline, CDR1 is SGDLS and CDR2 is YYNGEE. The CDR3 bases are TGTGCCAGCAGCGTAGGGCTAGCGGGGGCGCTAAACAATGAGCAGTTCTTC. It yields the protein CASSVGLAGALNNEQFF.

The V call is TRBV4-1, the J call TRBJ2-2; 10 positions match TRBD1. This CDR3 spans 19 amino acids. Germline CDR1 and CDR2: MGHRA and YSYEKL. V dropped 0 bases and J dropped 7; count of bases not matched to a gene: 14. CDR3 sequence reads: CASSQDRGRDRGRVGELFF. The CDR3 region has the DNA TGCGCCAGCAGCCAAGATAGGGGCCGGGACAGGGGTCGCGTCGGGGAGCTGTTTTTT.

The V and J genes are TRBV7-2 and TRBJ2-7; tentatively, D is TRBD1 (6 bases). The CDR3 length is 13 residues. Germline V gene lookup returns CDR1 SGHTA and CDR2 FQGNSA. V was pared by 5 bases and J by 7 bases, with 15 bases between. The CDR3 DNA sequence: TGTGCCAGCAGCCCAGGACAGCCGTGGGAGCAGTACTTC. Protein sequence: CASSPGQPWEQYF.

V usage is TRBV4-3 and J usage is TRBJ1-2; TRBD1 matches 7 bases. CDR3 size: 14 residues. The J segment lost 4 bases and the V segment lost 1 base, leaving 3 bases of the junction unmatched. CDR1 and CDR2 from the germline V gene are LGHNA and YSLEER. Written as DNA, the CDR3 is TGCGCCAGCAGCCAAGGATGGGACAGCTATGGCTACACCTTC. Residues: CASSQGWDSYGYTF.

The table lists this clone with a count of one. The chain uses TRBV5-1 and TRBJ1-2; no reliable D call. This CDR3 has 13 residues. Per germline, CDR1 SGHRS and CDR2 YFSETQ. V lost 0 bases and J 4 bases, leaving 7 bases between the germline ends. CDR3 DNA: TGCGCCAGCAGCTTGGACAGTGGCTATGGCTACACCTTC. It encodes CASSLDSGYGYTF.

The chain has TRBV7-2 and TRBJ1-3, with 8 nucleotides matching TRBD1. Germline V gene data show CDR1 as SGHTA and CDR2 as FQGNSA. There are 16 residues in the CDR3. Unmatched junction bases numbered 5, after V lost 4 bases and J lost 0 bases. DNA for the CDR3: TGTGCCAGCAGCTCCCGGACAGGGCCCTCTGGAAACACCATATATTTT. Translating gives CASSSRTGPSGNTIYF.

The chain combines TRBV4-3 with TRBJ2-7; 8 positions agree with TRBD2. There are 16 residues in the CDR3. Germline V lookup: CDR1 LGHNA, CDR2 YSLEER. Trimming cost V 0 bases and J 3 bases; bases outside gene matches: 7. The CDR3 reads CASSQDMRGAVYEQYF. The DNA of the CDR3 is TGCGCCAGCAGCCAAGACATGCGGGGGGCGGTCTACGAGCAGTACTTC.

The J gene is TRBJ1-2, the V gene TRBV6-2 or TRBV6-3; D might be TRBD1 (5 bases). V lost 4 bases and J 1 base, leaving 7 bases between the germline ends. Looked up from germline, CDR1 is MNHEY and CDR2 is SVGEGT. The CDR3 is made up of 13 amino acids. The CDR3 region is CASSSGGNYGYTF. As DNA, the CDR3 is TGTGCCAGCAGTTCCGGGGGTAACTATGGCTACACCTTC.

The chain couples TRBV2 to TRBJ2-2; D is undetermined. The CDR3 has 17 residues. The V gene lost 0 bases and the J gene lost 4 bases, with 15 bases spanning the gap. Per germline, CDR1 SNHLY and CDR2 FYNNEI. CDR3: CASSEALTAASTGELFF. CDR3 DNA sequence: TGTGCCAGCAGTGAAGCGCTTACAGCCGCGAGCACCGGGGAGCTGTTTTTT.

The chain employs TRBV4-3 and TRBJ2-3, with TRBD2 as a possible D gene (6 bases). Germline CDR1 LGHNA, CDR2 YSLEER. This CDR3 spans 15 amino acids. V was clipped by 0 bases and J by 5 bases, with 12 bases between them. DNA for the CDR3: TGCGCCAGCAGCCAAGAAACTAGCCCGGGAGATACGCAGTATTTT. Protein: CASSQETSPGDTQYF.

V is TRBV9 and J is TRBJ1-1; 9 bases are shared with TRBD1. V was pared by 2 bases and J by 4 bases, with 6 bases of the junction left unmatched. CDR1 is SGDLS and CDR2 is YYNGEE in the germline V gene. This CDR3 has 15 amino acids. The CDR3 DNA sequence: TGTGCCAGCAGCGTTTCGACAGGGGGGGTCACTGAAGCTTTCTTT. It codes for CASSVSTGGVTEAFF.

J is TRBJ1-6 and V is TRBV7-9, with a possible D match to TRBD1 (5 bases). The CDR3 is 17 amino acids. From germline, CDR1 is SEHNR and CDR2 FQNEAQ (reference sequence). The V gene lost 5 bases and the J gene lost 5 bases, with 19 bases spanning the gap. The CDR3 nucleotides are TGTGCCAGCAGCCCATCCAATAGGGGCAGAAATAATTCACCCCTCCACTTT. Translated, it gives CASSPSNRGRNNSPLHF.

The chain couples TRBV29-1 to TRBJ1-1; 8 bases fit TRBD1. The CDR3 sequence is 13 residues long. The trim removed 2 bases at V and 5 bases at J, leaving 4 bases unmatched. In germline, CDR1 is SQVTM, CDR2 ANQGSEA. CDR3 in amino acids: CSVEQGAKTEAFF. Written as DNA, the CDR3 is TGCAGCGTTGAACAGGGGGCGAAAACTGAAGCTTTCTTT.

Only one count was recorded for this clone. The CDR3 spells CASSTKETQYF. CDR3 DNA: TGCGCCAGCAGCACAAAAGAGACCCAGTACTTC. The chain recombines TRBV5-1 with TRBJ2-5; unclear D gene. Germline V lookup: CDR1 SGHRS, CDR2 YFSETQ. The CDR3 contains 11 residues. V lost 4 bases and J lost 3, with 4 bases in between.

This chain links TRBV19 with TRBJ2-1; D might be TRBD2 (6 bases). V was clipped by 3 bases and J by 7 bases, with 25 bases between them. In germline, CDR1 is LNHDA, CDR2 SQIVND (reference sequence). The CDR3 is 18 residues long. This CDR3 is CASSIWPPEAGRHNEQFF. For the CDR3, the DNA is TGTGCCAGTAGTATTTGGCCGCCGGAGGCAGGGAGGCATAATGAGCAGTTCTTC. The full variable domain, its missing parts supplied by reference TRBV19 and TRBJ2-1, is DGGITQSPKYLFRKEGQNVTLSCEQNLNHDAMYWYRQDPGQGLRLIYYSQIVNDFQKGDIAEGYSVSREKKESFPLTVTSAQKNPTAFYLCASSIWPPEAGRHNEQFFGPGTRLTVL.